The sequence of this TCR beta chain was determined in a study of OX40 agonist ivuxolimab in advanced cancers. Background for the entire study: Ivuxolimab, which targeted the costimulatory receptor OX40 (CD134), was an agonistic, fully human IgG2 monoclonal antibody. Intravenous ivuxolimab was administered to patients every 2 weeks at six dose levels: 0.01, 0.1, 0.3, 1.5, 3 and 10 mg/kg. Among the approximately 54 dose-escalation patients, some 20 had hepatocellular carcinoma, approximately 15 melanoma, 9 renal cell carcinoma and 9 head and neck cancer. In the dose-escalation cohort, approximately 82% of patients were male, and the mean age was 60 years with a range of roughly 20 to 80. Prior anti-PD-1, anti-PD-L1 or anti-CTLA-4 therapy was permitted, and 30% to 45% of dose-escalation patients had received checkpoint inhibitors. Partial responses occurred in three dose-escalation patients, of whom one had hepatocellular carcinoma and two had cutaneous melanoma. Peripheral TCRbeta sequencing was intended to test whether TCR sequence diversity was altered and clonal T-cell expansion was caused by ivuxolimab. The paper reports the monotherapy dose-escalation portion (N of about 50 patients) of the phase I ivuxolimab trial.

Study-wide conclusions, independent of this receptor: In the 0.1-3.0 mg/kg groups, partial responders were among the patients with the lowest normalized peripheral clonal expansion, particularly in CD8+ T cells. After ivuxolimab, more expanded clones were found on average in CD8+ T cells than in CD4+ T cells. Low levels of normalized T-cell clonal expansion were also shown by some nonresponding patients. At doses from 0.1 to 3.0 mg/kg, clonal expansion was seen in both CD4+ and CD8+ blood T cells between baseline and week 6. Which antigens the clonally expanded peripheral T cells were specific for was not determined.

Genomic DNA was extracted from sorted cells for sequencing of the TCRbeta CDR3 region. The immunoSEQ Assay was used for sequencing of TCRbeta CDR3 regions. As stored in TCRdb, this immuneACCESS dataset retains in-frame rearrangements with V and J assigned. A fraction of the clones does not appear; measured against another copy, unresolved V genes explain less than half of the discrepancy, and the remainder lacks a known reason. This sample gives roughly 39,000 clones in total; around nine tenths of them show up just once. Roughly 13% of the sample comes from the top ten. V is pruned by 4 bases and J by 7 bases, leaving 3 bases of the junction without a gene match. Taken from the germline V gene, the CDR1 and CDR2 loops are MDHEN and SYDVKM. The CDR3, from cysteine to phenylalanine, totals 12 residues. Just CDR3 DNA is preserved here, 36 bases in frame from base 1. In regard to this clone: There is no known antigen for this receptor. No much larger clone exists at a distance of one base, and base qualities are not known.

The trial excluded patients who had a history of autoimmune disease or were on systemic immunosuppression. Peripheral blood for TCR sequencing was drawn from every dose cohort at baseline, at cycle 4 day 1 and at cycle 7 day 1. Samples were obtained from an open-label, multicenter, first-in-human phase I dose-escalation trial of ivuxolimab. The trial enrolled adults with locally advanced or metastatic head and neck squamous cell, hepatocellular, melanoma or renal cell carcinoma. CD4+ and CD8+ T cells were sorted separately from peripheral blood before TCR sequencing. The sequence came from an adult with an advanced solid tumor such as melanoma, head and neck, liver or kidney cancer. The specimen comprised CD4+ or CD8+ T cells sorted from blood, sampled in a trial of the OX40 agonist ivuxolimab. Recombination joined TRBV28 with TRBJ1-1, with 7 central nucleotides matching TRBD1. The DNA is TGTGCCAGCAGTTGGGGGACAGTTGAAGCTTTCTTT. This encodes CASSWGTVEAFF.